One T cell receptor beta chain is described in this entry. The data are from a study of blood T cells in healthy people across ages. The second PCR ran roughly 6 to 11 cycles with a sample-barcoded 5' primer and J-beta primers. A tag from a template-switch adaptor with 12 random nucleotides marked each cDNA molecule. TCRdb ran MiXCR on the 5' RACE reads and lists one entry per CDR3 protein. The sample records over 1,200,000 distinct CDR3 sequences, roughly 59% being singletons. This TCR derives from a man aged 18 to 29 in good health. Material for sequencing was blood.

The CDR3 DNA reads as TGTGCCAGCAGTGCCGGACCAGCGCTCTACGAGCAGTACTTC. The encoded protein is CASSAGPALYEQYF. This sequence joins TRBV27 and TRBJ2-7; D is unclear. Germline CDR1 is MNHEY and CDR2 is SMNVEV (reference sequence). V dropped 5 bases and J dropped 3 bases, with 14 bases sitting between them. This CDR3 is 14 amino acids long.